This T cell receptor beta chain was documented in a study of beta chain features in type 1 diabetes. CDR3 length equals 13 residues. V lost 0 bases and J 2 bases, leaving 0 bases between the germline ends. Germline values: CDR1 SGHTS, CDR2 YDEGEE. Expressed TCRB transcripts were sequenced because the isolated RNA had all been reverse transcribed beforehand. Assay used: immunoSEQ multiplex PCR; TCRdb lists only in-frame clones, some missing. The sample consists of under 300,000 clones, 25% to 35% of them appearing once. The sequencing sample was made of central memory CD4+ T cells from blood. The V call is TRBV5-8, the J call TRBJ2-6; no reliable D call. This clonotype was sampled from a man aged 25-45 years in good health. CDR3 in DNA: TGTGCCAGCAGCTTGGCTGGGGCCAACGTCCTGACTTTC. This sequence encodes CASSLAGANVLTF. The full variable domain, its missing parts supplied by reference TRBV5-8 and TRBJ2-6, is EAGVTQSPTHLIKTRGQQATLRCSPISGHTSVYWYQQALGLGLQFLLWYDEGEERNRGNFPPRFSGRQFPNYSSELNVNALELEDSALYLCASSLAGANVLTFGAGSRLTVL.